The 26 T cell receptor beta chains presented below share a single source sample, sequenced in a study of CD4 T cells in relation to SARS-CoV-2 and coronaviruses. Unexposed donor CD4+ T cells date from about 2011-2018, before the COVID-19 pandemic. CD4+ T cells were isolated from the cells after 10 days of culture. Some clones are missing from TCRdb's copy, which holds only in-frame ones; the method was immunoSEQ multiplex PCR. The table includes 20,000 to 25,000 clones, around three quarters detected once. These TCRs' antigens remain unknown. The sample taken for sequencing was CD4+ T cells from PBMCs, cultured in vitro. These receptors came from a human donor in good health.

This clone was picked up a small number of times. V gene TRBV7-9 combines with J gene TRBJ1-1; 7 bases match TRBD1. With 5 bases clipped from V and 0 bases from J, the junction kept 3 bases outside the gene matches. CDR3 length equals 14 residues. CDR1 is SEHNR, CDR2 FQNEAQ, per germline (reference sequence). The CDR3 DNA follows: TGTGCCAGCAGCCCAGGGGGGTTGAACACTGAAGCTTTCTTT. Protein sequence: CASSPGGLNTEAFF.

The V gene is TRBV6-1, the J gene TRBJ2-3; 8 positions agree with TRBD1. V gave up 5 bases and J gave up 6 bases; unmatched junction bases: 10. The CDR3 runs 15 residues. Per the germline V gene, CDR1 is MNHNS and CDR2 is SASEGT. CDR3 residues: CASSSHWTGKDTQYF. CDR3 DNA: TGTGCCAGCAGTTCCCATTGGACAGGGAAGGATACGCAGTATTTT.

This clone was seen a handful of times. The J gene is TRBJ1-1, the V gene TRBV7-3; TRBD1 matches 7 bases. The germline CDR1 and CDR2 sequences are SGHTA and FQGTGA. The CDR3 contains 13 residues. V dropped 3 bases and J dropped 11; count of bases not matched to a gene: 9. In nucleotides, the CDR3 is TGTGCCAGCAGCTTTTCGAGGACAGGACGGGCTTTCTTT. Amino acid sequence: CASSFSRTGRAFF. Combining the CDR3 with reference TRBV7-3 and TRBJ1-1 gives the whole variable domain GAGVSQTPSNKVTEKGKYVELRCDPISGHTALYWYRQSLGQGPEFLIYFQGTGAADDSGLPNDRFFAVRPEGSVSTLKIQRTERGDSAVYLCASSFSRTGRAFFGQGTRLTVV.

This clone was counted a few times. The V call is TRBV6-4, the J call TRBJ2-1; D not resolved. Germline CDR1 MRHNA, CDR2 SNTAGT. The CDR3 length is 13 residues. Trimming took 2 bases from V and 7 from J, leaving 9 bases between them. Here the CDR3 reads CASSDGNNNEQFF. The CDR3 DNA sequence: TGTGCCAGCAGTGACGGGAACAATAATGAGCAGTTCTTC.

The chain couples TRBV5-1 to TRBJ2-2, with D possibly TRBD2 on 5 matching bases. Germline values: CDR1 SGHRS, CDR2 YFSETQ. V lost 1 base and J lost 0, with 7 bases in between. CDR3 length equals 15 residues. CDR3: CASSLSSANTGELFF. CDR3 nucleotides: TGCGCCAGCAGCTTGAGTAGCGCGAACACCGGGGAGCTGTTTTTT.

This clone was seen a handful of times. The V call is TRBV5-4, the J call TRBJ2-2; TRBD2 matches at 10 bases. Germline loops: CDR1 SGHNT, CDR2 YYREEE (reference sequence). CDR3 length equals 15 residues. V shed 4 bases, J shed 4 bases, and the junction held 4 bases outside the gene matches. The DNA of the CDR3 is TGTGCCAGCAGCACCTCTAGCGGGAGCACCGGGGAGCTGTTTTTT. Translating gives CASSTSSGSTGELFF.

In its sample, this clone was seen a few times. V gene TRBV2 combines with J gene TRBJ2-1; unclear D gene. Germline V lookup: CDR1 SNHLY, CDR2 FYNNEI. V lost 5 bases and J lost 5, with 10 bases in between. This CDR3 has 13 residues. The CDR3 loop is CASSLISNNEQFF. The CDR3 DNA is TGTGCCAGCAGTCTAATTTCGAACAATGAGCAGTTCTTC.

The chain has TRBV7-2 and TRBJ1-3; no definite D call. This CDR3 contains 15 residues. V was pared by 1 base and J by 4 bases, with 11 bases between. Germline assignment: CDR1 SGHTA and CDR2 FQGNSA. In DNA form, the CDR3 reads TGTGCCAGCAGCTTAGTCGTAACCGGGGGAAACACCATATATTTT. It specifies CASSLVVTGGNTIYF.

CDR3 nucleotides: TGTGCCAGCAGCTTAAACAGAGTCAGTGAAGCTTTCTTT. Encoded protein: CASSLNRVSEAFF. This chain links TRBV11-3 with TRBJ1-1; no clear D. The CDR3 spans 13 residues. The V gene's germline CDR1 is SGHNT and CDR2 YENEEA. V lost 2 bases and J 7 bases, leaving 11 bases between the germline ends.

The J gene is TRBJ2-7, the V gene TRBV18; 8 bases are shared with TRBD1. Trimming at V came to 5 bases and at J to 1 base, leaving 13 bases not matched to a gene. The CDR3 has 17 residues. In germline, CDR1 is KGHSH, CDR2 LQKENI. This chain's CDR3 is CASSSSRGTGDSYEQYF. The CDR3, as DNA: TGTGCCAGCTCATCATCTCGGGGGACAGGCGATTCCTACGAGCAGTACTTC.

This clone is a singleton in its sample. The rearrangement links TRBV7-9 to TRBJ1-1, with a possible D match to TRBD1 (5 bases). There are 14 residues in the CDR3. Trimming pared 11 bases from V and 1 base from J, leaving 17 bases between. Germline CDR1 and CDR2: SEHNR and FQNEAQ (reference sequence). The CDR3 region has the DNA TGTGCCTGGGGGGGGGATTTAGGGAACACTGAAGCTTTCTTT. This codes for CAWGGDLGNTEAFF. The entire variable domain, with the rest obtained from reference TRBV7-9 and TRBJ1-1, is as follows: DTGVSQNPRHKITKRGQNVTFRCDPISEHNRLYWYRQTLGQGPEFLTYFQNEAQLEKSRLLSDRFSAERPKGSFSTLEIQRTEQGDSAMYLCAWGGDLGNTEAFFGQGTRLTVV.

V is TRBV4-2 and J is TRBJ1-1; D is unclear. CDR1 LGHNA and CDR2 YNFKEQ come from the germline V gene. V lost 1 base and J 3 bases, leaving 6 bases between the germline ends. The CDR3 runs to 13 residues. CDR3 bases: TGTGCCAGCAGCCAAGGGTGGGACACTGAAGCTTTCTTT. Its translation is CASSQGWDTEAFF.

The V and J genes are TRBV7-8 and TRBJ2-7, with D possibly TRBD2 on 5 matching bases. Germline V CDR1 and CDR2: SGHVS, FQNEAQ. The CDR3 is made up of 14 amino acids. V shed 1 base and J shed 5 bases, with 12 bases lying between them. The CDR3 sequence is CASSLGGSDHEQYF. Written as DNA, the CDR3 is TGTGCCAGCAGCTTAGGTGGGAGCGACCACGAGCAGTACTTC.

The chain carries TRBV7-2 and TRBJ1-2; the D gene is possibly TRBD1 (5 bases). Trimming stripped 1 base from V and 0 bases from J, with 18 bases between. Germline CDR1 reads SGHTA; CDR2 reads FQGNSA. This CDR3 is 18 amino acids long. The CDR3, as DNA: TGTGCCAGCAGCTTAGTTCGGGCAGGGTCGGGAGCTAACTATGGCTACACCTTC. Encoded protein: CASSLVRAGSGANYGYTF.

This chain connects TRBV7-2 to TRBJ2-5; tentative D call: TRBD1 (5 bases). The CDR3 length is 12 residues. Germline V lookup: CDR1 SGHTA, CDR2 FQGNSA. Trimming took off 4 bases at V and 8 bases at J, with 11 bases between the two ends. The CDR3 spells CASSSQGLTQYF. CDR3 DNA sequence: TGTGCCAGCAGCTCCCAGGGTTTAACCCAGTACTTC.

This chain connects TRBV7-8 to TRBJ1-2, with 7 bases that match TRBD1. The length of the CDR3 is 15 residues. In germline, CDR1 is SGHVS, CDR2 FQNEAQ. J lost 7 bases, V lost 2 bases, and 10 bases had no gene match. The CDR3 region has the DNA TGTGCCAGCAGCTTATCAACAGGGGACGTGTTTGGCTACACCTTC. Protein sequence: CASSLSTGDVFGYTF. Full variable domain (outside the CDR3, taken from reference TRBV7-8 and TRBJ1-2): GAGVSQSPRYKVAKRGQDVALRCDPISGHVSLFWYQQALGQGPEFLTYFQNEAQLDKSGLPSDRFFAERPEGSVSTLKIQRTQQEDSAVYLCASSLSTGDVFGYTFGSGTRLTVV.

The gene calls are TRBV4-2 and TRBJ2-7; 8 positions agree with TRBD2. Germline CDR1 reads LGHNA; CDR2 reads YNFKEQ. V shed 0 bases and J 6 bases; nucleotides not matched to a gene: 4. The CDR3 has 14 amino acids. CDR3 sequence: CASSQDRAGVEQYF. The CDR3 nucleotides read TGTGCCAGCAGCCAAGATCGAGCGGGAGTCGAGCAGTACTTC.

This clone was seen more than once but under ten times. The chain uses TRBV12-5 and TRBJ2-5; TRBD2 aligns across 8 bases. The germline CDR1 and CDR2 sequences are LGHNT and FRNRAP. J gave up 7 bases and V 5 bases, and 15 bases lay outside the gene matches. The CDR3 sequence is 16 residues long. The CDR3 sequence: CASGLNPGGNGATQYF. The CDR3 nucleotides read TGTGCTAGTGGTCTGAATCCGGGGGGGAACGGGGCGACCCAGTACTTC.

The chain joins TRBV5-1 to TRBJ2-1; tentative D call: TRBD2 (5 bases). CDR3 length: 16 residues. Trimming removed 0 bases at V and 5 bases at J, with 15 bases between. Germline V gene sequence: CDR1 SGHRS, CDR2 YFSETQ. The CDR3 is CASSLVAGSTHNEQFF. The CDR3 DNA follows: TGCGCCAGCAGCTTGGTGGCGGGTTCGACGCACAATGAGCAGTTCTTC.

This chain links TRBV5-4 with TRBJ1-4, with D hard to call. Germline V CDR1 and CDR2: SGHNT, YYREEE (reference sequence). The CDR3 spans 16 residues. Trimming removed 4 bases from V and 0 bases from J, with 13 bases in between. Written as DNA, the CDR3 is TGTGCCAGCAGCCAGGCCCAGGCCGCAACTAATGAAAAACTGTTTTTT. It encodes CASSQAQAATNEKLFF.

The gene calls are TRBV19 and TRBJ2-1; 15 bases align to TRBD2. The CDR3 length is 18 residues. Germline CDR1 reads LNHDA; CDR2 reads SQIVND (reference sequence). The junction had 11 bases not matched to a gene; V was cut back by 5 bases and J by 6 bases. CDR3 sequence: CASSRTSGGVGRVNEQFF. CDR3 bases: TGTGCCAGTAGTCGGACTAGCGGGGGGGTGGGGCGTGTCAATGAGCAGTTCTTC.

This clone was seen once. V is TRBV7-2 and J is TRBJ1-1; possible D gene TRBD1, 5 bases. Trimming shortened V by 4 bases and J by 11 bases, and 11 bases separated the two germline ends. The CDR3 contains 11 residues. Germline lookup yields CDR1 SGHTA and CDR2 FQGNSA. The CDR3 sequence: CASSSPGEAFF. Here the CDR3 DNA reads TGTGCCAGCAGCTCCCCGGGGGAGGCTTTCTTT.

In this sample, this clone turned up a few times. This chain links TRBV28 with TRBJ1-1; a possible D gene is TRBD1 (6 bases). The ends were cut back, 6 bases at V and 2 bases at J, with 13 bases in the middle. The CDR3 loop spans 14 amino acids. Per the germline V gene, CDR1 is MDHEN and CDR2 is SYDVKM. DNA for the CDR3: TGTGCCAGCAGCACCGGGACATACAACACTGAAGCTTTCTTT. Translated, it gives CASSTGTYNTEAFF.

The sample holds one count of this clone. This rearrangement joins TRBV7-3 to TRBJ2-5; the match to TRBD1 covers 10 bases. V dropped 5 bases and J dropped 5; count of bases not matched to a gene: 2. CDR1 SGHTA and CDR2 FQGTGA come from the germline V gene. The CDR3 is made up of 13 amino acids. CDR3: CASSRGQGETQYF. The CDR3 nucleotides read TGTGCCAGCAGCCGGGGACAGGGGGAGACCCAGTACTTC. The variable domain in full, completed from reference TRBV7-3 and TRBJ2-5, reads GAGVSQTPSNKVTEKGKYVELRCDPISGHTALYWYRQSLGQGPEFLIYFQGTGAADDSGLPNDRFFAVRPEGSVSTLKIQRTERGDSAVYLCASSRGQGETQYFGPGTRLLVL.

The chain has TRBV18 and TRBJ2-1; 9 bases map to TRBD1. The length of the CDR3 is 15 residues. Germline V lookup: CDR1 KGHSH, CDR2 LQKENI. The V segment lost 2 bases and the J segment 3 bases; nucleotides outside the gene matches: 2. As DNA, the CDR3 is TGTGCCAGCTCACCAGGACAGGGGCACTACAATGAGCAGTTCTTC. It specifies CASSPGQGHYNEQFF.

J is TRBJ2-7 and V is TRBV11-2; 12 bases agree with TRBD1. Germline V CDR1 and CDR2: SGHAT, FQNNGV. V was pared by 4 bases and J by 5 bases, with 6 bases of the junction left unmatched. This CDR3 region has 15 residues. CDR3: CASSSTGQGAHEQYF. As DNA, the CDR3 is TGTGCCAGCAGCTCTACGGGACAGGGGGCCCACGAGCAGTACTTC.